The 4 T cell receptor beta chains listed next were all sequenced from one sample in a study of shared clonotypes between healthy human individuals. Profiled with immunoSEQ multiplex PCR; TCRdb holds only in-frame clones, not every one. The sample lists 500,000 to 550,000 clones, about 96% occurring once. Sample: naive CD4+ T cells sorted from blood. Stated subset: CD45RA+ positively selected. Every receptor here comes from a woman under 40 in good health.

The V gene is TRBV2, the J gene TRBJ1-1, with 8 nucleotides matching TRBD1. Germline CDR1 reads SNHLY; CDR2 reads FYNNEI. The J segment lost 5 bases and the V segment lost 7 bases, leaving 6 bases of the junction unmatched. The CDR3 is 13 residues long. CDR3: CASTGQGGTEAFF. For the CDR3, the DNA is TGTGCCAGCACCGGACAGGGAGGGACTGAAGCTTTCTTT.

This chain links TRBV5-6 with TRBJ2-5, with a possible D match to TRBD2 (6 bases). Trimming stripped 3 bases from V and 5 bases from J, with 17 bases between. CDR1 is SGHDT, CDR2 YYEEEE, per germline. This CDR3 is 15 amino acids long. CDR3 DNA sequence: TGTGCCAGCAGCTCCGCCATCGCGGGATCTGAGACCCAGTACTTC. As protein: CASSSAIAGSETQYF. Complete variable domain (other parts from reference TRBV5-6 and TRBJ2-5): DAGVTQSPTHLIKTRGQQVTLRCSPKSGHDTVSWYQQALGQGPQFIFQYYEEEERQRGNFPDRFSGHQFPNYSSELNVNALLLGDSALYLCASSSAIAGSETQYFGPGTRLLVL.

V is TRBV29-1 and J is TRBJ2-2; 14 positions match TRBD2. The CDR3 is 18 residues long. The V segment lost 6 bases and the J segment 2 bases; nucleotides outside the gene matches: 11. Germline V gene lookup returns CDR1 SQVTM and CDR2 ANQGSEA. This CDR3 is CSVLTGLAGGRNTGELFF. The CDR3 nucleotides read TGCAGCGTCCTAACCGGACTAGCGGGAGGAAGAAACACCGGGGAGCTGTTTTTT.

The chain carries TRBV6-1 and TRBJ2-7; D not certain. CDR1 and CDR2 (germline): MNHNS, SASEGT. With 2 bases removed from V and 0 bases from J, the gap between germline ends came to 8 bases. The CDR3 runs to 14 residues. The CDR3 here is CASSERGNSYEQYF. DNA of the CDR3: TGTGCCAGCAGTGAAAGAGGCAACTCCTACGAGCAGTACTTC.